This TCR beta chain was obtained from a study of OX40 agonist ivuxolimab in advanced cancers. At the level of the study: The study reported partial responses in three patients: one hepatocellular carcinoma, two cutaneous melanoma. Regarding the study as a whole: Both blood CD4+ and CD8+ T cells showed clonal growth by week 6 at 0.1 to 3.0 mg/kg.

About this clone: Its antigen is currently unknown.

Produced via immunoSEQ multiplex PCR; TCRdb's table is partial and in-frame only. This sample has about 89,000 clones, with around 90% found just once. Unmatched junction bases numbered 8, after V lost 0 bases and J lost 3 bases. This CDR3 has 18 amino acids. CDR1 and CDR2 from the germline V gene are MRHNA and SNTAGT. The chain recombines TRBV6-4 with TRBJ2-3; 11 bases fit TRBD2. This sequence was found in an adult with an advanced solid tumor such as melanoma, head and neck, liver or kidney cancer. The sequenced sample was CD4+ or CD8+ T cells sorted from blood, obtained in a trial of the OX40 agonist ivuxolimab. In nucleotides, the CDR3 is TGTGCCAGCAGTGACTCGAAGTTAACTAGCGGGAGAACAGATACGCAGTATTTT. Its translation: CASSDSKLTSGRTDTQYF.